These 10 T cell receptor beta chains were all obtained from the same sample, sequenced in a study of blood T cell repertoires in COVID-19. TCRdb's table, derived via immunoSEQ multiplex PCR, lists solely in-frame clones and lacks some. The sample has about 320,000 clones; roughly nine tenths are singletons. Sequencing was carried out using PBMCs or T cells enriched from blood (not recorded which). These receptors originate from a man aged 60 to 69 who had recovered from COVID-19.

The chain recombines TRBV18 with TRBJ1-1; D gene unclear. The CDR3 runs to 12 residues. The V gene lost 8 bases and the J gene lost 3 bases, with 10 bases spanning the gap. Germline V lookup: CDR1 KGHSH, CDR2 LQKENI. CDR3 sequence reads: CASQEADTEAFF. Here the CDR3 DNA reads TGTGCCAGCCAGGAGGCGGACACTGAAGCTTTCTTT.

The rearrangement uses TRBV5-1 and TRBJ2-7, with D possibly being TRBD1 (5 bases). V was clipped by 4 bases and J by 0 bases, with 11 bases between them. Germline CDR1 reads SGHRS; CDR2 reads YFSETQ. The CDR3 totals 14 residues. The CDR3: CASSKDSSSYEQYF. In DNA form, the CDR3 reads TGCGCCAGCAGCAAAGACAGTAGCTCCTACGAGCAGTACTTC.

This rearrangement joins TRBV19 to TRBJ1-2, with 9 bases that match TRBD1. The J segment lost 7 bases and the V segment lost 6 bases, leaving 12 bases of the junction unmatched. This CDR3 spans 15 amino acids. Looked up from germline, CDR1 is LNHDA and CDR2 is SQIVND (reference sequence). The CDR3 protein is CASSELDRGMGGYTF. CDR3 sequence (DNA): TGTGCCAGTAGCGAACTGGACAGGGGTATGGGTGGCTACACCTTC.

J is TRBJ1-4 and V is TRBV2, with D maybe TRBD1 (5 bases). V lost 10 bases and J lost 5, with 17 bases in between. CDR3 length: 14 amino acids. Germline values: CDR1 SNHLY, CDR2 FYNNEI. The DNA for the CDR3 is TGTGCCACCTTTAACGACAGAACAAATGAAAAACTGTTTTTT. The encoded protein is CATFNDRTNEKLFF.

V usage is TRBV5-4 and J usage is TRBJ2-7; D might be TRBD1 (6 bases). Looked up from germline, CDR1 is SGHNT and CDR2 is YYREEE (reference sequence). V was shortened by 2 bases and J by 3 bases, with 9 bases between the two germline ends. This CDR3 contains 13 residues. The CDR3, as DNA: TGTGCCAGCAGCTTCGACAGGAACTACGAGCAGTACTTC. It translates to CASSFDRNYEQYF.

This chain joins TRBV5-1 and TRBJ1-1, with 8 bases matching TRBD1. Trimming removed 2 bases from V and 4 bases from J; junction bases left unmatched: 10. The CDR3 length is 16 residues. CDR1 and CDR2 from the germline V gene are SGHRS and YFSETQ. The DNA for the CDR3 is TGCGCCAGCAGCTTTGCCCCAGGGGGCGGGAGCACTGAAGCTTTCTTT. Amino acids: CASSFAPGGGSTEAFF.

A few counts support this clone. The chain links TRBV12-3 or TRBV12-4 to TRBJ2-7; 8 bases are shared with TRBD1. After removal of 5 bases from V and 7 bases from J, the junction contained 7 bases not matched to a gene. The CDR3 covers 13 residues. The CDR3 nucleotides read TGTGCCAGCAGTACAGGGGGATCCCTTGAGCAGTACTTC. Its protein is CASSTGGSLEQYF.

This rearrangement joins TRBV5-4 to TRBJ2-2; D remains ambiguous. The V gene lost 3 bases and the J gene lost 4 bases, with 10 bases spanning the gap. Looked up from germline, CDR1 is SGHNT and CDR2 is YYREEE (reference sequence). The CDR3 runs 14 residues. For the CDR3, the DNA is TGTGCCAGCAGCTCTGCAGGTATCACCGGGGAGCTGTTTTTT. Residues: CASSSAGITGELFF.

This clone was seen a handful of times. The chain carries TRBV18 and TRBJ1-3; 8 bases agree with TRBD1. This CDR3 comprises 16 residues. J was trimmed by 1 base and V by 6 bases; bases with no gene match: 8. The germline CDR1 and CDR2 sequences are KGHSH and LQKENI. CDR3 in DNA: TGTGCCAGCTCGCCCTTACAGGGGGTTTCTGGAAACACCATATATTTT. It codes for CASSPLQGVSGNTIYF. The full variable domain, its missing parts supplied by reference TRBV18 and TRBJ1-3, is NAGVMQNPRHLVRRRGQEARLRCSPMKGHSHVYWYRQLPEEGLKFMVYLQKENIIDESGMPKERFSAEFPKEGPSILRIQQVVRGDSAAYFCASSPLQGVSGNTIYFGEGSWLTVV.

J is TRBJ2-3 and V is TRBV4-3; 8 bases line up with TRBD2. Germline V gene data show CDR1 as LGHNA and CDR2 as YSLEER. V was pared by 4 bases and J by 1 base, with 4 bases of the junction left unmatched. CDR3 length: 15 amino acids. This chain's CDR3 is CASSRETSGTDTQYF. The CDR3 nucleotides read TGCGCCAGCAGCCGAGAGACTAGCGGCACAGATACGCAGTATTTT.